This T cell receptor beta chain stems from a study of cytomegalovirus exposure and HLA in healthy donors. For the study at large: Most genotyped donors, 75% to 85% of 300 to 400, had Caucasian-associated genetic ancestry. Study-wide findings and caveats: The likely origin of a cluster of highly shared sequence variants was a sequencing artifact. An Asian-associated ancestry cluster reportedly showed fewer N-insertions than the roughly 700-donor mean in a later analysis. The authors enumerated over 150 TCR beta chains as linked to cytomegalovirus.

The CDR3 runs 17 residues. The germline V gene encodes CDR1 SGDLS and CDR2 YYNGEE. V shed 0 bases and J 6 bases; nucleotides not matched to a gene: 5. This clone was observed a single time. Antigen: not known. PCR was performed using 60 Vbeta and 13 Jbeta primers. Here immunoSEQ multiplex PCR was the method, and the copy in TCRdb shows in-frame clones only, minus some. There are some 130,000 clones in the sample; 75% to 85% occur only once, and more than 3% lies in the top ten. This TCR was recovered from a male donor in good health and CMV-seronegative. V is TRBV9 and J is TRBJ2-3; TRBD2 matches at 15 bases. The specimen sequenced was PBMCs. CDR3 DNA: TGTGCCAGCAGCGTAGGGACTAGCGGGAGGGCCCGGGATACGCAGTATTTT. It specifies CASSVGTSGRARDTQYF.